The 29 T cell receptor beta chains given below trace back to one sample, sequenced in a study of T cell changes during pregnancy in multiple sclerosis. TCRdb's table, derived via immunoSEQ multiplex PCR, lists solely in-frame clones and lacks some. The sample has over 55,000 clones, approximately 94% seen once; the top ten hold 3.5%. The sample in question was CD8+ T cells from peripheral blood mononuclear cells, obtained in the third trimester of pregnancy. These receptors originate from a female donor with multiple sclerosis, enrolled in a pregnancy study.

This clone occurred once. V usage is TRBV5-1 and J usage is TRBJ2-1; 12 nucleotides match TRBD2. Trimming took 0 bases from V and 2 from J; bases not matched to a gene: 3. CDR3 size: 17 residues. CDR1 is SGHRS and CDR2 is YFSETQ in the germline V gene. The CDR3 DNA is TGCGCCAGCAGCTTGGCGGCTAGCGGGAGGGCCTACAATGAGCAGTTCTTC. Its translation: CASSLAASGRAYNEQFF. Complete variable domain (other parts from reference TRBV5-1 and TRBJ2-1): KAGVTQTPRYLIKTRGQQVTLSCSPISGHRSVSWYQQTPGQGLQFLFEYFSETQRNKGNFPGRFSGRQFSNSRSEMNVSTLELGDSALYLCASSLAASGRAYNEQFFGPGTRLTVL.

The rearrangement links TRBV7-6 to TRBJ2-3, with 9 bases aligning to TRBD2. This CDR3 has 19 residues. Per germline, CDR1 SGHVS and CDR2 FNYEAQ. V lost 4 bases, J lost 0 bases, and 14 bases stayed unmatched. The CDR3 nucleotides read TGTGCCAGCAGCTCATTAGCGGGAGCACCCCTCGCTAGCACAGATACGCAGTATTTT. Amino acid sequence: CASSSLAGAPLASTDTQYF. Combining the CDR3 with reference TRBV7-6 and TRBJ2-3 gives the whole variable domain GAGVSQSPRYKVTKRGQDVALRCDPISGHVSLYWYRQALGQGPEFLTYFNYEAQQDKSGLPNDRFSAERPEGSISTLTIQRTEQRDSAMYRCASSSLAGAPLASTDTQYFGPGTRLTVL.

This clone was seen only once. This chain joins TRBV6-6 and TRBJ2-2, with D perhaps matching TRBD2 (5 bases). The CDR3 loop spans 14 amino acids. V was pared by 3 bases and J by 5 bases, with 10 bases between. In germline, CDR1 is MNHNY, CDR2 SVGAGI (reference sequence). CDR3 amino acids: CASSYRWRTGELFF. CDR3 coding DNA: TGTGCCAGCAGTTATAGATGGAGGACCGGGGAGCTGTTTTTT.

The CDR3 region is CASSPPSSTDTQYF. The DNA of the CDR3 is TGTGCCAGCAGCCCCCCCAGTTCCACAGATACGCAGTATTTT. The chain joins TRBV13 to TRBJ2-3; D remains ambiguous. The CDR3 sequence is 14 residues long. The ends were cut back, 5 bases at V and 2 bases at J, with 11 bases in the middle. Germline CDR1 reads PRHDT; CDR2 reads FYEKMQ (reference sequence).

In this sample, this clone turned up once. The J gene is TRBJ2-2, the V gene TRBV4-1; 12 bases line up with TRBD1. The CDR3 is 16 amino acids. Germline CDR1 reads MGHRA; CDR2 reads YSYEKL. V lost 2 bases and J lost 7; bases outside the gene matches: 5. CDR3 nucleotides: TGCGCCAGCAGCCAAATGGGACAGGGGGCGATCGGGGAGCTGTTTTTT. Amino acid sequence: CASSQMGQGAIGELFF.

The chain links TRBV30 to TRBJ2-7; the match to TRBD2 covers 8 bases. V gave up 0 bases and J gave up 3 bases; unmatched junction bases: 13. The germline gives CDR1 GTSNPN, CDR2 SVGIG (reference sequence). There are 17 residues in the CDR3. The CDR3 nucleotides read TGTGCCTGGAGTGTACCTTCTGGGTTAGCGGGACTCTACGAGCAGTACTTC. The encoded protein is CAWSVPSGLAGLYEQYF.

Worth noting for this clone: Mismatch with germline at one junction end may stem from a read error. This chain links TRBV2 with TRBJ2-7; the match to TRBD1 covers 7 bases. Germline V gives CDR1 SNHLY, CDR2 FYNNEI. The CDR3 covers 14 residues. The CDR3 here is CAIKVRQGVYEQYF. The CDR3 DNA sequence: TGTGCCATCAAAGTACGACAGGGAGTCTACGAGCAGTACTTT.

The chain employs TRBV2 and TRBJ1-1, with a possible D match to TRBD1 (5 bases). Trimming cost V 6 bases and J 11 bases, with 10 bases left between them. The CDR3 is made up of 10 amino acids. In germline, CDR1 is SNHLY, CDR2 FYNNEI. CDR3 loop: CASRGLGAFF. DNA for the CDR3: TGTGCCAGCAGGGGGCTCGGTGCTTTCTTT. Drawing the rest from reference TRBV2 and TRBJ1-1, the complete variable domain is EPEVTQTPSHQVTQMGQEVILRCVPISNHLYFYWYRQILGQKVEFLVSFYNNEISEKSEIFDDQFSVERPDGSNFTLKIRSTKLEDSAMYFCASRGLGAFFGQGTRLTVV.

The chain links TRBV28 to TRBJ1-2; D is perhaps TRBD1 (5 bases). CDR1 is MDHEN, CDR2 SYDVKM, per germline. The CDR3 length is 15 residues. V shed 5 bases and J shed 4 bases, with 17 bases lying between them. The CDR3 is CASSRFAGDPYGYTF. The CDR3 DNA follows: TGTGCCAGCAGTCGTTTTGCGGGGGACCCCTATGGCTACACCTTC.

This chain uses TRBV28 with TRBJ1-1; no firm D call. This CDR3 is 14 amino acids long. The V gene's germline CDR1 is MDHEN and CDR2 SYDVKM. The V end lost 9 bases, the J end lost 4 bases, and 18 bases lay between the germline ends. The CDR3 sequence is CASPMEGCCTEAFF. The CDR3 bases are TGTGCCAGTCCTATGGAGGGTTGTTGCACTGAAGCTTTCTTT. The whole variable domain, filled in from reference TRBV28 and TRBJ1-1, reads DVKVTQSSRYLVKRTGEKVFLECVQDMDHENMFWYRQDPGLGLRLIYFSYDVKMKEKGDIPEGYSVSREKKERFSLILESASTNQTSMYLCASPMEGCCTEAFFGQGTRLTVV.

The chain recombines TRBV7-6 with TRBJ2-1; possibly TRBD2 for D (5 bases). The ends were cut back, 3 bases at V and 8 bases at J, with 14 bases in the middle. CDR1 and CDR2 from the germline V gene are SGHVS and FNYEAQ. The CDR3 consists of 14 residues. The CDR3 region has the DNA TGTGCCAGCAGCTTTGTGGGAGAATCGCATGAGCAGTTCTTC. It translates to CASSFVGESHEQFF.

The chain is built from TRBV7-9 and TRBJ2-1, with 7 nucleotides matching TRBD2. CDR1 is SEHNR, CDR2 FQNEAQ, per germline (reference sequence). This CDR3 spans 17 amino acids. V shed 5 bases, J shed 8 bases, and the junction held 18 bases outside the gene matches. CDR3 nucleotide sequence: TGTGCCAGCAGCGATAGTCTTATGGGCGGGAGTATTGATGAGCAGTTCTTC. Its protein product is CASSDSLMGGSIDEQFF.

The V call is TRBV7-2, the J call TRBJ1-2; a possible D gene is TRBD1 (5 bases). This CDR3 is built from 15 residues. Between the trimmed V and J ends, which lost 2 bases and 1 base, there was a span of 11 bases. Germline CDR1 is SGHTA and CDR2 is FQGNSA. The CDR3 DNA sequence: TGTGCCAGCAGCTTACTCTATCAGGGTAACTATGGCTACACCTTC. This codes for CASSLLYQGNYGYTF.

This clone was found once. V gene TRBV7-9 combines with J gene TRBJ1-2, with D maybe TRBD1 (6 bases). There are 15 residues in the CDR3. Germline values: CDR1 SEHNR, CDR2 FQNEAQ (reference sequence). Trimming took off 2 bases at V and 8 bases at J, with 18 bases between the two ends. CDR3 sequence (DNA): TGTGCCAGCAGCTTAACGAGAGGGGGTGAGGACGGCTACACCTTC. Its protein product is CASSLTRGGEDGYTF. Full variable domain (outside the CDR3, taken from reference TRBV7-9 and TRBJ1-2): DTGVSQNPRHKITKRGQNVTFRCDPISEHNRLYWYRQTLGQGPEFLTYFQNEAQLEKSRLLSDRFSAERPKGSFSTLEIQRTEQGDSAMYLCASSLTRGGEDGYTFGSGTRLTVV.

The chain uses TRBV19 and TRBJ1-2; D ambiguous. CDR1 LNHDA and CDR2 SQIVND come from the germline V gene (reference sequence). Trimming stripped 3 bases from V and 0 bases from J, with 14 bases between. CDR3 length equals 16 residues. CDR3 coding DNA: TGTGCCAGTAGTATCCCGTGGAGGGAGACTAACTATGGCTACACCTTC. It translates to CASSIPWRETNYGYTF.

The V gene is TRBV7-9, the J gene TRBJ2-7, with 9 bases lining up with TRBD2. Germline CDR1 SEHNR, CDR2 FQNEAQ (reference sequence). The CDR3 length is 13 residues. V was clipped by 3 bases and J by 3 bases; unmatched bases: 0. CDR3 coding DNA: TGTGCCAGCAGCTTGACTAGCGGCTACGAGCAGTACTTC. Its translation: CASSLTSGYEQYF.

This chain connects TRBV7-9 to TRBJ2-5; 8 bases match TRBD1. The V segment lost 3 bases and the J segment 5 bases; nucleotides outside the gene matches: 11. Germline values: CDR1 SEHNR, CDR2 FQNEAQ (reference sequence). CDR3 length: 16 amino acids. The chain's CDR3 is CASSFIFGQGRETQYF. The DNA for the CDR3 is TGTGCCAGCAGCTTCATCTTTGGACAGGGTAGGGAGACCCAGTACTTC.

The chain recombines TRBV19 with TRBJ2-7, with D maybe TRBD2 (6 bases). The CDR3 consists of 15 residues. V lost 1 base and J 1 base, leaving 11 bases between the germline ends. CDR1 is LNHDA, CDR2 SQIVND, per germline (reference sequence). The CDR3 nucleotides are TGTGCCAGTAGTATAGCGGGGGACCTTTCCTACGAGCAGTACTTC. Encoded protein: CASSIAGDLSYEQYF.

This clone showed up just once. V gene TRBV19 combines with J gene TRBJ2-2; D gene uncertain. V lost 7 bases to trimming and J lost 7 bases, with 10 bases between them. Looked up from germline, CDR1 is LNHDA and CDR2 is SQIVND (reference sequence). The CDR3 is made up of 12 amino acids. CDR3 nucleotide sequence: TGTGCCAGTAAAGAGGCGTTCGGGGAGCTGTTTTTT. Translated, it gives CASKEAFGELFF.

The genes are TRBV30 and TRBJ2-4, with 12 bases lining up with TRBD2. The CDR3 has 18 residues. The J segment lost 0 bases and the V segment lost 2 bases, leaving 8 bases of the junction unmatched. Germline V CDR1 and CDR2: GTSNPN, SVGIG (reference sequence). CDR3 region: CAWSLRWTSGKAKNIQYF. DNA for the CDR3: TGTGCCTGGAGTCTCCGATGGACTAGCGGGAAAGCCAAAAACATTCAGTACTTC.

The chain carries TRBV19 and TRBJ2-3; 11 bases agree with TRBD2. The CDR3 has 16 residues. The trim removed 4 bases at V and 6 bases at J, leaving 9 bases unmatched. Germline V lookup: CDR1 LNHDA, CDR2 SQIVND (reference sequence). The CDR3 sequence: CASSRGLAEGWDTQYF. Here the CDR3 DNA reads TGTGCCAGTAGTAGGGGACTAGCGGAGGGGTGGGATACGCAGTATTTT. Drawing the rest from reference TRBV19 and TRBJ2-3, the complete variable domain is DGGITQSPKYLFRKEGQNVTLSCEQNLNHDAMYWYRQDPGQGLRLIYYSQIVNDFQKGDIAEGYSVSREKKESFPLTVTSAQKNPTAFYLCASSRGLAEGWDTQYFGPGTRLTVL.

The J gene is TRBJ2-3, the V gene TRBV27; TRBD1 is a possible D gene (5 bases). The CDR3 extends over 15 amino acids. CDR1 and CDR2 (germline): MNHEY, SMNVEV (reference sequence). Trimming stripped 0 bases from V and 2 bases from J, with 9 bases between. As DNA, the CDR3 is TGTGCCAGCAGTTTATCGGCAGGGTACACAGATACGCAGTATTTT. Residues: CASSLSAGYTDTQYF.

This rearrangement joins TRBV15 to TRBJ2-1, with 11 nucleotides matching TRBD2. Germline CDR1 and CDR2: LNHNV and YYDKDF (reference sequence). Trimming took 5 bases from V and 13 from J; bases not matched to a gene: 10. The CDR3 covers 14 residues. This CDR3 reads CATSPGLAEAHQFF. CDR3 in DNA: TGTGCCACCAGCCCGGGACTAGCGGAAGCACATCAGTTCTTC.

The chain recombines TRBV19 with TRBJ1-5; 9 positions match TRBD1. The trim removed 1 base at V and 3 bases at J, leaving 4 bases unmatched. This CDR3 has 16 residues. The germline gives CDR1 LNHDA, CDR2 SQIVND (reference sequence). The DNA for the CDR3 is TGTGCCAGTAGTATAGGGGGGACAGGGTTCAATCAGCCCCAGCATTTT. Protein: CASSIGGTGFNQPQHF.

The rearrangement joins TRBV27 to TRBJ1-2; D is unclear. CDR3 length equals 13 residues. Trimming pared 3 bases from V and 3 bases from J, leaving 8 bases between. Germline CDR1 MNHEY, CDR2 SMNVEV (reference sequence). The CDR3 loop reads CASSFGSDYGYTF. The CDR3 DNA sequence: TGTGCCAGCAGTTTCGGGTCCGACTATGGCTACACCTTC.

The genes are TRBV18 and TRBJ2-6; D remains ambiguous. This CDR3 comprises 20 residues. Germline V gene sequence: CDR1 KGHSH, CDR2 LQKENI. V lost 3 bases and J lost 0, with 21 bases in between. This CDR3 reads CASSPADGRDSPSGANVLTF. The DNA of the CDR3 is TGTGCCAGCTCACCCGCAGATGGCCGAGACTCCCCCTCTGGGGCCAACGTCCTGACTTTC.

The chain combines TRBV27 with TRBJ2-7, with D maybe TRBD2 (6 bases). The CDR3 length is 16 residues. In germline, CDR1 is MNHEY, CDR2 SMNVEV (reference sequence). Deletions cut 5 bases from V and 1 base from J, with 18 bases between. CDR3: CASSPFGADYSYEQYF. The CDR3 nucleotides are TGTGCCAGCAGTCCCTTTGGGGCGGACTATTCCTACGAGCAGTACTTC.

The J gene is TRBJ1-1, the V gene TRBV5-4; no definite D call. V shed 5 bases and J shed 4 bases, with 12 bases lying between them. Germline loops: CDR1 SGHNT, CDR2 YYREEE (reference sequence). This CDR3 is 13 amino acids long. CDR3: CASSVRVSTEAFF. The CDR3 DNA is TGTGCCAGCAGTGTGAGGGTTTCCACTGAAGCTTTCTTT.

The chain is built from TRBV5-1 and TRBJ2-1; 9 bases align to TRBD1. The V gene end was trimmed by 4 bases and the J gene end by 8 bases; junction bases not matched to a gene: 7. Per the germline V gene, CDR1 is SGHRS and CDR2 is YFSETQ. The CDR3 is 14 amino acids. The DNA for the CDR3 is TGCGCCAGCAGCCTGGACAGGGGAGCGCATGAGCAGTTCTTC. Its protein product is CASSLDRGAHEQFF. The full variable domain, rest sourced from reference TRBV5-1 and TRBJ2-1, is KAGVTQTPRYLIKTRGQQVTLSCSPISGHRSVSWYQQTPGQGLQFLFEYFSETQRNKGNFPGRFSGRQFSNSRSEMNVSTLELGDSALYLCASSLDRGAHEQFFGPGTRLTVL.